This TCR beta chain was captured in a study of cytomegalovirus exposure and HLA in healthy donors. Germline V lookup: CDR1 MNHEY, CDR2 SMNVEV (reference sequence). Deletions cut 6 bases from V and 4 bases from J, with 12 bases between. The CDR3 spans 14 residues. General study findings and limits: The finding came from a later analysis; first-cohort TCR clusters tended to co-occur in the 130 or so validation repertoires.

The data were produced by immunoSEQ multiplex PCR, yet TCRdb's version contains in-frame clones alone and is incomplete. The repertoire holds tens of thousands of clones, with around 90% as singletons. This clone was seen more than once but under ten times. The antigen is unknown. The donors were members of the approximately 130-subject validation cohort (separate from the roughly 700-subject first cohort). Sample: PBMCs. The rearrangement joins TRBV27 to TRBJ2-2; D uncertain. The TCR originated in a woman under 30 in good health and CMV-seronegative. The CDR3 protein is CASSLEIITGELFF. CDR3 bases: TGTGCCAGCAGCCTAGAAATAATCACCGGGGAGCTGTTTTTT.